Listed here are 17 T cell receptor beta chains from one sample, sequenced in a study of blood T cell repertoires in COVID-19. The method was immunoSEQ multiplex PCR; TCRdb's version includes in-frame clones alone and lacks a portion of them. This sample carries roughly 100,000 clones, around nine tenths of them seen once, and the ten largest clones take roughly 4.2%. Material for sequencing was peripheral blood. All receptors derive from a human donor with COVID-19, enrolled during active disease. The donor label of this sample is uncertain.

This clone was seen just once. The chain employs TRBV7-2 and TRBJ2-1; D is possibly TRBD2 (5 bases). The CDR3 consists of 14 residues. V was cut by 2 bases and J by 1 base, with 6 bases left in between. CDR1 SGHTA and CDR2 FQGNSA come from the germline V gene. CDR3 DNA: TGTGCCAGCAGCTTACAGCGGTCCTACAATGAGCAGTTCTTC. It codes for CASSLQRSYNEQFF.

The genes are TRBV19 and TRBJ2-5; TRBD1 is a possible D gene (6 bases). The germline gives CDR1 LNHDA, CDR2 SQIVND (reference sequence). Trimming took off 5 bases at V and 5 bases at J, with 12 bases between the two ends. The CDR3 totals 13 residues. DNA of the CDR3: TGTGCCAGTAGTCCGGACAGCAGGGAGACCCAGTACTTC. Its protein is CASSPDSRETQYF.

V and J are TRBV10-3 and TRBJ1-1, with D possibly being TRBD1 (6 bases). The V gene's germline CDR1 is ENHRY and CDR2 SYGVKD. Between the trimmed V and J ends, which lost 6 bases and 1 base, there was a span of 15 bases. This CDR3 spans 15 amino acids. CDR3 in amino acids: CAISAWRGQNTEAFF. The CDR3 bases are TGTGCCATCAGCGCTTGGCGGGGGCAGAACACTGAAGCTTTCTTT.

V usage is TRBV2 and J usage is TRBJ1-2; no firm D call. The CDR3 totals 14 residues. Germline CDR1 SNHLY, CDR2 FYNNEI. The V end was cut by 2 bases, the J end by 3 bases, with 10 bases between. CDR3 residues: CASSESTQDYGYTF. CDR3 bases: TGTGCCAGCAGTGAATCGACCCAGGACTATGGCTACACCTTC.

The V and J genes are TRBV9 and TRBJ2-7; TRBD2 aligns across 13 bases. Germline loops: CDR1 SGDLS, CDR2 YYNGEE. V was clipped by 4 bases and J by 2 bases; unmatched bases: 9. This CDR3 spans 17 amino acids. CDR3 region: CASSPWDTSGGAYEQYF. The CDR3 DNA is TGTGCCAGCAGCCCCTGGGACACTAGCGGGGGGGCCTACGAGCAGTACTTC.

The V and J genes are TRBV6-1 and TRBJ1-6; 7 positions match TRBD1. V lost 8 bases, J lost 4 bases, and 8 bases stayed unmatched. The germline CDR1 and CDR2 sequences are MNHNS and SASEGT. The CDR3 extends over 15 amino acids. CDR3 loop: CASLSRGEYNSPLHF. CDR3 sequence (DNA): TGTGCCAGCCTTTCCAGGGGGGAATATAATTCACCCCTCCACTTT.

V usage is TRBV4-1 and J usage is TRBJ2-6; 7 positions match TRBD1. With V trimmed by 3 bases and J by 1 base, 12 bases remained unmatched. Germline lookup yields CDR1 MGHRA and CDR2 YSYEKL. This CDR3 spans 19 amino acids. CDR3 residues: CASSQTGKSAESGANVLTF. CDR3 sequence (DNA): TGCGCCAGCAGCCAGACAGGGAAGAGTGCCGAATCTGGGGCCAACGTCCTGACTTTC.

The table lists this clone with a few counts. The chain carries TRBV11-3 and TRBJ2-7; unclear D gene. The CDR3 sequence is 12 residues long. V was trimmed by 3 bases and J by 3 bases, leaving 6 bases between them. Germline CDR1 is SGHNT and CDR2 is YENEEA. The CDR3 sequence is CASSLTGYEQYF. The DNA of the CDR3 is TGTGCCAGCAGCTTGACTGGCTACGAGCAGTACTTC.

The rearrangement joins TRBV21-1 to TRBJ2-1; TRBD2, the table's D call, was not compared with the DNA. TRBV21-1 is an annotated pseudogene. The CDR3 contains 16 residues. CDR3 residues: CASSKALAGNYNEQFF. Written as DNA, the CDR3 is TGTGCCAGCAGCAAAGCCTTAGCGGGGAACTACAATGAGCAGTTCTTC.

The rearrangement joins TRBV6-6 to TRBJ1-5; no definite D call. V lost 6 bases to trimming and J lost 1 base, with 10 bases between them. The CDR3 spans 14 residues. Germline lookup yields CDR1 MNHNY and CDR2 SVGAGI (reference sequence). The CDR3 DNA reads TGTGCCAGCAGGGTTGGCTTAAGCAATCAGCCCCAGCATTTT. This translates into CASRVGLSNQPQHF.

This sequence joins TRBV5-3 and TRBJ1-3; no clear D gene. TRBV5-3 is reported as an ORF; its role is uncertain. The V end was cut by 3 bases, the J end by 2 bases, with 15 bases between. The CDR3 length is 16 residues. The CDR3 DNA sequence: TGTGCCAGAAGCTCGTCGACGGGATCGACTGGAAACACCATATATTTT. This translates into CARSSSTGSTGNTIYF.

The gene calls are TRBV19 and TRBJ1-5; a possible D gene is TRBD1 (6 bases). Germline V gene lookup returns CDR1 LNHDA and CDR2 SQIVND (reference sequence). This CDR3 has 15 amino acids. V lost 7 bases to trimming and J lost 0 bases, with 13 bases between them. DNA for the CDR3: TGTGCCAGTAATTTTCAGGGGTATAGCAATCAGCCCCAGCATTTT. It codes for CASNFQGYSNQPQHF.

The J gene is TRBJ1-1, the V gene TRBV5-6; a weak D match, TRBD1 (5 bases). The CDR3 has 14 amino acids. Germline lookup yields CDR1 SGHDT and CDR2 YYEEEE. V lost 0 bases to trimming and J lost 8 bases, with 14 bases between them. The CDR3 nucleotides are TGTGCCAGCAGCTTGGGGCAGGGCAGTGGGGAAGCTTTCTTT. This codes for CASSLGQGSGEAFF.

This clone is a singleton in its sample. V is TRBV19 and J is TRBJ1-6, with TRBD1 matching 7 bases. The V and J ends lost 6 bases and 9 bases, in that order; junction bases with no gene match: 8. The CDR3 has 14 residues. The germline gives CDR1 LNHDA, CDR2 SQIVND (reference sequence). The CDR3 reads CASRLGGLGSPLHF. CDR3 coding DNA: TGTGCCAGTAGACTAGGGGGCTTAGGTTCACCCCTCCACTTT.

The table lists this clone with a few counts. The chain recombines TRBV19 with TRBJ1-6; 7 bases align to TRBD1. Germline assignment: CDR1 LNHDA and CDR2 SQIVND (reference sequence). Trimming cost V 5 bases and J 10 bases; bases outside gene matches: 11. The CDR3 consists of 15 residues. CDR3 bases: TGTGCCAGTAGTCCGGAAGAGGGGGCGAGGTCACCCCTCCACTTT. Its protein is CASSPEEGARSPLHF.

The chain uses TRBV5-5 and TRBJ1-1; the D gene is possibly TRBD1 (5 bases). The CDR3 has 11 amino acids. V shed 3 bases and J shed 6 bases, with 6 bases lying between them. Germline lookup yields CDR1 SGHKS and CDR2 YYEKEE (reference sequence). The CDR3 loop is CASSSGAEAFF. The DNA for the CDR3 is TGTGCCAGCAGCTCGGGGGCTGAAGCTTTCTTT.

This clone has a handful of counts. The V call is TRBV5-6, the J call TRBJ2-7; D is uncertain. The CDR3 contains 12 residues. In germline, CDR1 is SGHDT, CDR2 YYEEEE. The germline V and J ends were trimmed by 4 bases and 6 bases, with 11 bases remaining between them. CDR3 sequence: CASSPPLGEQYF. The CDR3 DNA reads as TGTGCCAGCAGCCCGCCCCTAGGCGAGCAGTACTTC. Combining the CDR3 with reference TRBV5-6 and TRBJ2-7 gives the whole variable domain DAGVTQSPTHLIKTRGQQVTLRCSPKSGHDTVSWYQQALGQGPQFIFQYYEEEERQRGNFPDRFSGHQFPNYSSELNVNALLLGDSALYLCASSPPLGEQYFGPGTRLTVT.